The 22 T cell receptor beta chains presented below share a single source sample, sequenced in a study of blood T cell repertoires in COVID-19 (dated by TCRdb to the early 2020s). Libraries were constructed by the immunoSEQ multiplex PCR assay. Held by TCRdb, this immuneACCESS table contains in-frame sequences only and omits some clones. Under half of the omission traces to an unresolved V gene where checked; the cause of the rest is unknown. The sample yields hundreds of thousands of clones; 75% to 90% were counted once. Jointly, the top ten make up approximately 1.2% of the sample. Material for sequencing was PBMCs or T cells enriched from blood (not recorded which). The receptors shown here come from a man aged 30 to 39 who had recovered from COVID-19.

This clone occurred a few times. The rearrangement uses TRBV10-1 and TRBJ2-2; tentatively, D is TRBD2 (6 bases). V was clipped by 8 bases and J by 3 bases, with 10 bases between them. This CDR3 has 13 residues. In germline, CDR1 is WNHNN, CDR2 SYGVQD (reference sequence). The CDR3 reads CASRDLYTGELFF. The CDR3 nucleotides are TGCGCCAGCCGGGACTTATACACCGGGGAGCTGTTTTTT.

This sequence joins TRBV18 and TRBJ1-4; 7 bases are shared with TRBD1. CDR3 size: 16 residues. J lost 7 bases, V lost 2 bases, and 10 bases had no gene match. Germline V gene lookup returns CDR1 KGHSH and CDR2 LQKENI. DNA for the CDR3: TGTGCCAGCTCACCAGGAGCGTCGCCAGGGGGTGAAAAACTGTTTTTT. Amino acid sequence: CASSPGASPGGEKLFF.

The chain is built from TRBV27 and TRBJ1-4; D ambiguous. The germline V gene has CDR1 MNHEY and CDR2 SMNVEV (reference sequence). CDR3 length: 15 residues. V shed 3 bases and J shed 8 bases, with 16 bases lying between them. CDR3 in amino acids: CASSFSLALHEKLFF. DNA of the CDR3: TGTGCCAGCAGTTTTAGTTTAGCACTTCACGAAAAACTGTTTTTT.

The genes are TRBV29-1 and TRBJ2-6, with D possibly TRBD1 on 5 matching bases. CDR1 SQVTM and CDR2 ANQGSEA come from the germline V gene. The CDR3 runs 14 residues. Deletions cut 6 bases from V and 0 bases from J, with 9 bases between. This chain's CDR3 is CSVQQDSGANVLTF. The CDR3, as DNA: TGCAGCGTGCAACAGGACTCTGGGGCCAACGTCCTGACTTTC.

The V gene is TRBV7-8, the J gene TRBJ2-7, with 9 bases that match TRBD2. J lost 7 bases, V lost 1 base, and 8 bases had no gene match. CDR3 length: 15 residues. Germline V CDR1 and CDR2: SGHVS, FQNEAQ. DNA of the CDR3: TGTGCCAGCAGCTTAGTCGGACTAGCGCCAGAGGAGCAGTACTTC. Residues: CASSLVGLAPEEQYF.

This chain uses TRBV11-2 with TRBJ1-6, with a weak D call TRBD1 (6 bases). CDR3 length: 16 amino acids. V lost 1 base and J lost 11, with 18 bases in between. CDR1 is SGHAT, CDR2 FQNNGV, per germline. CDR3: CASSLADPRAGAPLHF. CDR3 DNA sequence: TGTGCCAGCAGCTTAGCAGACCCACGGGCAGGGGCACCCCTCCACTTT. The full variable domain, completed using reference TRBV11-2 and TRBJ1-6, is EAGVAQSPRYKIIEKRQSVAFWCNPISGHATLYWYQQILGQGPKLLIQFQNNGVVDDSQLPKDRFSAERLKGVDSTLKIQPAKLEDSAVYLCASSLADPRAGAPLHFGNGTRLTVT.

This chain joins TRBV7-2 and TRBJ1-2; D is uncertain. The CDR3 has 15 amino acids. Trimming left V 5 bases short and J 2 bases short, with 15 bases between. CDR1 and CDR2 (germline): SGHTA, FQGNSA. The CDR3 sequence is CASSPTQTENYGYTF. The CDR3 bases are TGTGCCAGCAGCCCAACCCAGACTGAGAACTATGGCTACACCTTC.

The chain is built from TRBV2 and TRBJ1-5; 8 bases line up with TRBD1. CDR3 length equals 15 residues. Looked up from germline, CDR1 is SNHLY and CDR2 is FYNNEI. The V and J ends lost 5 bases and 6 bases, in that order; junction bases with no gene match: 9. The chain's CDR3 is CASSWDTGGIQPQHF. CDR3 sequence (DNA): TGTGCCAGCAGTTGGGACACAGGGGGTATTCAGCCCCAGCATTTT.

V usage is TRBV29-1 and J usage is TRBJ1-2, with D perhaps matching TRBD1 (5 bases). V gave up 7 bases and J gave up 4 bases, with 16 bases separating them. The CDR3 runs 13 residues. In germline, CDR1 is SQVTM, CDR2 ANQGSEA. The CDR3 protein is CSANLGGVYGYTF. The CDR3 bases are TGCAGCGCAAATCTGGGGGGGGTCTATGGCTACACCTTC.

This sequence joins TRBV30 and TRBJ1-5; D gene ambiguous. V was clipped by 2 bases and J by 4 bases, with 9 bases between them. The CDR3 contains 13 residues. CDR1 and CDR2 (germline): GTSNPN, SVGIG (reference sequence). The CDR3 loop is CAWSPRLNQPQHF. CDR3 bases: TGTGCCTGGAGTCCCAGGTTGAATCAGCCCCAGCATTTT.

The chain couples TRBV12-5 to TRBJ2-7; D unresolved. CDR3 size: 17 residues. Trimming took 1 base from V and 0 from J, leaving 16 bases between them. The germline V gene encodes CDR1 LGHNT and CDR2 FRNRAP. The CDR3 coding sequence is TGTGCTAGTGGTTTGGACCCACTCCGAGTCCCCTCCTACGAGCAGTACTTC. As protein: CASGLDPLRVPSYEQYF.

This chain's CDR3 is CASEGTSGGNEQFF. Written as DNA, the CDR3 is TGTGCCAGCGAAGGCACTAGCGGAGGCAATGAGCAGTTCTTC. The V and J genes are TRBV2 and TRBJ2-1; 8 bases are a match to TRBD2. Germline lookup yields CDR1 SNHLY and CDR2 FYNNEI. V dropped 8 bases and J dropped 6; count of bases not matched to a gene: 9. The CDR3 extends over 14 amino acids.

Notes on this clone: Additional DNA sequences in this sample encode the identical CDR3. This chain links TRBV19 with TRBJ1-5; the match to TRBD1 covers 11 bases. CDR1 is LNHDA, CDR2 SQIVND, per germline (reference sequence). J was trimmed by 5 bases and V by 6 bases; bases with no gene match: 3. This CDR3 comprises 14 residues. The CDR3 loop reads CASSRDRGDQPQHF. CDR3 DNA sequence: TGTGCCAGTAGCCGGGACAGGGGGGATCAGCCCCAGCATTTT.

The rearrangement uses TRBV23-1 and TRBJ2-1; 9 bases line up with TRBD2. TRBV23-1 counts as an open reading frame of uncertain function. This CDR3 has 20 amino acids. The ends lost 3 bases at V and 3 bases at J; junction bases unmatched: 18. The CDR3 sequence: CASSQQRIITSGLIYNEQFF. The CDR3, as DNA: TGCGCCAGCAGTCAGCAGAGAATCATTACTAGCGGGCTTATCTACAATGAGCAGTTCTTC.

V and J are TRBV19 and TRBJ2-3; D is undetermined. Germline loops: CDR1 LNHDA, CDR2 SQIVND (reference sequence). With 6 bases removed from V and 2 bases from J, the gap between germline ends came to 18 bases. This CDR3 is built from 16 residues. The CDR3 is CASSPLAVKVTDTQYF. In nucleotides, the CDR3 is TGTGCCAGTAGCCCCTTGGCCGTCAAAGTCACAGATACGCAGTATTTT.

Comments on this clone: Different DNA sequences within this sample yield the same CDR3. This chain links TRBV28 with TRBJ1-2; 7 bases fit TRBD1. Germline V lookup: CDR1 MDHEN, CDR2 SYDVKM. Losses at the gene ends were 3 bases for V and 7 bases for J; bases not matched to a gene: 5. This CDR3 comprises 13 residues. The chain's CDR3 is CASSLVGGSGYTF. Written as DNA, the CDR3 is TGTGCCAGCAGTTTGGTAGGGGGCAGTGGCTACACCTTC.

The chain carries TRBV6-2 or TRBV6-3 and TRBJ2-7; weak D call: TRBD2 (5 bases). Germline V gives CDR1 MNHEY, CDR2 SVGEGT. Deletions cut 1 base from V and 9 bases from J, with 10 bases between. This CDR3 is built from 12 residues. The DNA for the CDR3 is TGTGCCAGCAGTTACTACGGGGTCGGGCAGTACTTC. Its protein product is CASSYYGVGQYF.

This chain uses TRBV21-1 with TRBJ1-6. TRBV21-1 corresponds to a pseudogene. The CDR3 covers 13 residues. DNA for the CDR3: TGTGCCAGTAACCGTCGGTTGGATTCACCCCTCCACTTT. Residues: CASNRRLDSPLHF.

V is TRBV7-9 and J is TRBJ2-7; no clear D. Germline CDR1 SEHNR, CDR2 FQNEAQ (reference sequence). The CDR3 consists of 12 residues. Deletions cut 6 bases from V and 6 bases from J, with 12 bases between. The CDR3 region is CASSNSVREQYF. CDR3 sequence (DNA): TGTGCCAGCAGTAACAGTGTCCGCGAGCAGTACTTC.

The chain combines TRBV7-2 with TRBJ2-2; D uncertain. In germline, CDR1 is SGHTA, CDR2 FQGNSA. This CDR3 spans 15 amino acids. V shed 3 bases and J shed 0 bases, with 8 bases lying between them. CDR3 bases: TGTGCCAGCAGCTTGCGCGGTTCGAACACCGGGGAGCTGTTTTTT. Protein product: CASSLRGSNTGELFF.

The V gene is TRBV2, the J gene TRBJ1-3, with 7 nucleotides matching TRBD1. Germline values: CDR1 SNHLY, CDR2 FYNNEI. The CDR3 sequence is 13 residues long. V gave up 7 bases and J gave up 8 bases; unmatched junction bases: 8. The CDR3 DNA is TGTGCCAGCACCCTGCGACAGGGAGACACCATATATTTT. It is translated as CASTLRQGDTIYF.

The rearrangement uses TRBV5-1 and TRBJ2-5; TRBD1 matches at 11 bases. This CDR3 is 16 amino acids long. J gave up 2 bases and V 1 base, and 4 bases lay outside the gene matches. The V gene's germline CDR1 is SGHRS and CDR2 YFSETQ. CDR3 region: CASSLSWDRGQETQYF. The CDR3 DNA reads TGCGCCAGCAGCTTGAGCTGGGACAGGGGGCAAGAGACCCAGTACTTC.